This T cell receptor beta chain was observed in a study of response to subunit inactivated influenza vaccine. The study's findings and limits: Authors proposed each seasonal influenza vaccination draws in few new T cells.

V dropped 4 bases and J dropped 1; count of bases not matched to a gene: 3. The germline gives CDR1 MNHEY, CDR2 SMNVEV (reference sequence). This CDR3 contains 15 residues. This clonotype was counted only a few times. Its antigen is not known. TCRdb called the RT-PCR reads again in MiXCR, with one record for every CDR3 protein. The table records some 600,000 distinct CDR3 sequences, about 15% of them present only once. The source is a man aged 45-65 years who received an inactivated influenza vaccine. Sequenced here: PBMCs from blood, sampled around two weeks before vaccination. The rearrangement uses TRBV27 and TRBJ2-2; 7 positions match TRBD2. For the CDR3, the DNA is TGTGCCAGCAGTTCGGGACTACAGAACACCGGGGAGCTGTTTTTT. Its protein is CASSSGLQNTGELFF.